This T cell receptor (beta chain) stems from a study of T cell responses to AZD1222 COVID-19 vaccine. Looked up from germline, CDR1 is MNHEY and CDR2 is SMNVEV (reference sequence). V was clipped by 5 bases and J by 4 bases; unmatched bases: 4. The CDR3 is 15 residues long. Profiling relied on immunoSEQ multiplex PCR, and the TCRdb table lists in-frame clones only, not all of them. The data show some 190,000 clones, around 88% seen once. This clone was counted only a few times. The source is an adult in good health. The chain combines TRBV27 with TRBJ1-4; the match to TRBD1 covers 10 bases. Sequenced here: peripheral blood, sampled on day 0 of AZD1222 vaccination. CDR3 bases: TGTGCCAGCAGTCCAGACAGGGGGCTTAATGAAAAACTGTTTTTT. This codes for CASSPDRGLNEKLFF.